These 28 T cell receptor beta chains came from one sample sequenced in a study of blood T cell repertoires in COVID-19. Here immunoSEQ multiplex PCR was the method, and the copy in TCRdb shows in-frame clones only, minus some. The sample holds some 230,000 clones, approximately 83% seen once. Specimen: peripheral blood. All receptors derive from a woman aged 55-69 years with acute or convalescent COVID-19.

The J gene is TRBJ1-1, the V gene TRBV9; D gene uncertain. Deletions cut 0 bases from V and 3 bases from J, with 3 bases between. CDR3 size: 12 residues. In germline, CDR1 is SGDLS, CDR2 YYNGEE. This CDR3 reads CASSVADTEAFF. The CDR3 DNA is TGTGCCAGCAGCGTAGCGGACACTGAAGCTTTCTTT.

The J gene is TRBJ1-1, the V gene TRBV5-6; 10 nucleotides align to TRBD1. The length of the CDR3 is 15 residues. V was clipped by 4 bases and J by 4 bases; unmatched bases: 7. CDR1 is SGHDT and CDR2 is YYEEEE in the germline V gene. DNA of the CDR3: TGTGCCAGCAGCGGTGGGACAGGGGTGTCCACTGAAGCTTTCTTT. Protein sequence: CASSGGTGVSTEAFF.

This clone has only a few counts. The J gene is TRBJ2-1, the V gene TRBV2, with TRBD2 matching 9 bases. This CDR3 contains 12 residues. Trimming removed 6 bases from V and 15 bases from J; junction bases left unmatched: 9. Germline lookup yields CDR1 SNHLY and CDR2 FYNNEI. The CDR3 DNA follows: TGTGCCAGCAGACCAAGCGGGGGGTCCGGGTTCTTC. This codes for CASRPSGGSGFF. Full variable domain (remainder filled in from reference TRBV2 and TRBJ2-1): EPEVTQTPSHQVTQMGQEVILRCVPISNHLYFYWYRQILGQKVEFLVSFYNNEISEKSEIFDDQFSVERPDGSNFTLKIRSTKLEDSAMYFCASRPSGGSGFFGPGTRLTVL.

A few counts support this clone. The rearrangement joins TRBV5-4 to TRBJ1-2, with D perhaps matching TRBD1 (5 bases). Germline CDR1 reads SGHNT; CDR2 reads YYREEE (reference sequence). V was trimmed by 4 bases and J by 6 bases, leaving 16 bases between them. The CDR3 is 14 amino acids. The CDR3 nucleotides read TGTGCCAGCAGCATCTATGGTTTACAGGATGGCTACACCTTC. The encoded protein is CASSIYGLQDGYTF.

The chain carries TRBV7-8 and TRBJ2-5; 7 nucleotides line up with TRBD2. CDR3 size: 15 residues. V shed 1 base, J shed 7 bases, and the junction held 9 bases outside the gene matches. The V gene's germline CDR1 is SGHVS and CDR2 FQNEAQ. The CDR3 loop is CASSLGPLSGGTQYF. The CDR3 DNA sequence: TGTGCCAGCAGCTTAGGCCCCCTATCGGGGGGGACCCAGTACTTC.

This clone was counted only a few times. This sequence joins TRBV6-1 and TRBJ1-3; no firm D call. Germline lookup yields CDR1 MNHNS and CDR2 SASEGT. V gave up 2 bases and J gave up 0 bases, with 14 bases separating them. The CDR3 runs 17 residues. In nucleotides, the CDR3 is TGTGCCAGCAGTGAATTAGGGATCGAGGGCTCTGGAAACACCATATATTTT. Amino acid sequence: CASSELGIEGSGNTIYF.

This chain links TRBV10-3 with TRBJ1-2; TRBD1 aligns across 8 bases. CDR1 is ENHRY, CDR2 SYGVKD, per germline. Trimming cost V 3 bases and J 5 bases; bases outside gene matches: 5. CDR3 length: 14 amino acids. In nucleotides, the CDR3 is TGTGCCATCAGTGACGACAGGGGAAGTTATGGCTACACCTTC. It translates to CAISDDRGSYGYTF.

This chain connects TRBV7-9 to TRBJ1-6; tentatively, D is TRBD1 (5 bases). Per the germline V gene, CDR1 is SEHNR and CDR2 is FQNEAQ (reference sequence). V was trimmed by 5 bases and J by 9 bases, leaving 17 bases between them. The CDR3 extends over 15 amino acids. This CDR3 reads CASSKETGYVSPLHF. CDR3 nucleotide sequence: TGTGCCAGCAGCAAAGAAACAGGTTATGTTTCACCCCTCCACTTT. The full variable domain, completed using reference TRBV7-9 and TRBJ1-6, is DTGVSQNPRHKITKRGQNVTFRCDPISEHNRLYWYRQTLGQGPEFLTYFQNEAQLEKSRLLSDRFSAERPKGSFSTLEIQRTEQGDSAMYLCASSKETGYVSPLHFGNGTRLTVT.

The chain links TRBV4-2 to TRBJ1-3; D not certain. Trimming stripped 0 bases from V and 7 bases from J, with 10 bases between. This CDR3 contains 14 residues. Germline lookup yields CDR1 LGHNA and CDR2 YNFKEQ. Here the CDR3 reads CASSQEQAFNTIYF. CDR3 bases: TGTGCCAGCAGCCAAGAGCAAGCGTTCAACACCATATATTTT.

This clone was detected once. V usage is TRBV19 and J usage is TRBJ2-7, with 11 bases fitting TRBD2. CDR3 length equals 17 residues. V was pared by 5 bases and J by 2 bases, with 11 bases of the junction left unmatched. Germline V lookup: CDR1 LNHDA, CDR2 SQIVND (reference sequence). CDR3 amino acids: CASSPYPGLAATYEQYF. The DNA of the CDR3 is TGTGCCAGTAGTCCATATCCGGGACTAGCGGCTACCTACGAGCAGTACTTC.

The rearrangement links TRBV6-6 to TRBJ1-3; TRBD1 agrees at 11 bases. The germline CDR1 and CDR2 sequences are MNHNY and SVGAGI (reference sequence). V shed 5 bases, J shed 7 bases, and the junction held 13 bases outside the gene matches. The CDR3 is 17 residues long. CDR3 in amino acids: CASSQRGTGGLGNTIYF. CDR3 DNA sequence: TGTGCCAGCAGTCAAAGGGGGACAGGGGGGTTAGGGAACACCATATATTTT.

The gene calls are TRBV29-1 and TRBJ2-3; 8 positions agree with TRBD1. CDR3 length: 15 residues. Germline trimming cut 3 bases from V and 1 base from J; bases unmatched to any gene: 6. Germline V gene data show CDR1 as SQVTM and CDR2 as ANQGSEA. The CDR3 region has the DNA TGCAGCGTTGATCCCGAGACAGGGGGCACAGATACGCAGTATTTT. It codes for CSVDPETGGTDTQYF.

This sequence joins TRBV5-6 and TRBJ1-5, with 10 bases that match TRBD1. This CDR3 is 15 amino acids long. Germline-derived CDR1 and CDR2 are SGHDT and YYEEEE. V shed 5 bases, J shed 1 base, and the junction held 3 bases outside the gene matches. The CDR3 spells CASSRTGGSNQPQHF. CDR3 DNA sequence: TGTGCCAGCAGTCGGACAGGGGGGAGCAATCAGCCCCAGCATTTT. The entire variable domain, with the rest obtained from reference TRBV5-6 and TRBJ1-5, is as follows: DAGVTQSPTHLIKTRGQQVTLRCSPKSGHDTVSWYQQALGQGPQFIFQYYEEEERQRGNFPDRFSGHQFPNYSSELNVNALLLGDSALYLCASSRTGGSNQPQHFGDGTRLSIL.

The gene calls are TRBV27 and TRBJ1-2, with 7 positions matching TRBD1. Germline values: CDR1 MNHEY, CDR2 SMNVEV (reference sequence). Germline trimming cut 5 bases from V and 7 bases from J; bases unmatched to any gene: 13. This CDR3 contains 15 residues. The CDR3, as DNA: TGTGCCAGCAGTACAACAGGGGCCCCTGTGACTGGCTACACCTTC. It specifies CASSTTGAPVTGYTF.

This clone has a handful of counts. CDR3 in amino acids: CASSLEGNSPLHF. The CDR3 nucleotides read TGTGCCAGCAGTTTAGAGGGCAATTCACCCCTCCACTTT. The chain is built from TRBV6-5 and TRBJ1-6; D call uncertain. Trimming stripped 4 bases from V and 7 bases from J, with 8 bases between. CDR3 length: 13 residues. CDR1 MNHEY and CDR2 SVGAGI come from the germline V gene.

This chain connects TRBV5-1 to TRBJ1-1, with 8 bases fitting TRBD1. CDR3 length equals 15 residues. Trimming took 3 bases from V and 1 from J; bases not matched to a gene: 5. CDR1 is SGHRS and CDR2 is YFSETQ in the germline V gene. CDR3 coding DNA: TGCGCCAGCAGCTCTAGACAGGGGACGAACACTGAAGCTTTCTTT. This gives the protein CASSSRQGTNTEAFF.

The chain is built from TRBV6-5 and TRBJ1-1; 8 bases line up with TRBD1. Trimming at V came to 5 bases and at J to 1 base, leaving 3 bases not matched to a gene. The germline CDR1 and CDR2 sequences are MNHEY and SVGAGI. The CDR3 runs 14 residues. The CDR3 coding sequence is TGTGCCAGCAGTCGGACAGGGCAGAACACTGAAGCTTTCTTT. Translated, it gives CASSRTGQNTEAFF.

A few counts support this clone. The genes are TRBV7-9 and TRBJ2-5; tentative D call: TRBD1 (6 bases). CDR1 is SEHNR and CDR2 is FQNEAQ in the germline V gene (reference sequence). The CDR3 length is 19 residues. Trimming shortened V by 1 base and J by 0 bases, and 21 bases separated the two germline ends. As DNA, the CDR3 is TGTGCCAGCAGCTTAGGGGTGGGGGCCCTTACGTCGAACCAAGAGACCCAGTACTTC. This encodes CASSLGVGALTSNQETQYF.

The chain is built from TRBV19 and TRBJ2-1; D is possibly TRBD1 (6 bases). CDR1 LNHDA and CDR2 SQIVND come from the germline V gene (reference sequence). Trimming removed 1 base from V and 15 bases from J, with 16 bases in between. This CDR3 contains 13 residues. CDR3 bases: TGTGCCAGTAGTATAGTTTTAGGGGGAGTCCCGTTCTTC. Protein: CASSIVLGGVPFF. The whole variable domain, remainder taken from reference TRBV19 and TRBJ2-1, is DGGITQSPKYLFRKEGQNVTLSCEQNLNHDAMYWYRQDPGQGLRLIYYSQIVNDFQKGDIAEGYSVSREKKESFPLTVTSAQKNPTAFYLCASSIVLGGVPFFGPGTRLTVL.

The J gene is TRBJ2-7, the V gene TRBV7-2; TRBD1 aligns across 7 bases. The CDR3 is 18 amino acids. Germline loops: CDR1 SGHTA, CDR2 FQGNSA. The trim removed 5 bases at V and 0 bases at J, leaving 16 bases unmatched. The DNA for the CDR3 is TGTGCCAGCAGCCCTACTCGAGGGGGCAGAAGACCCTCCTACGAGCAGTACTTC. It translates to CASSPTRGGRRPSYEQYF.

The chain couples TRBV5-1 to TRBJ1-2; 8 bases map to TRBD1. Germline V gives CDR1 SGHRS, CDR2 YFSETQ. This CDR3 is 15 amino acids long. Unmatched junction bases numbered 4, after V lost 3 bases and J lost 0 bases. The CDR3, as DNA: TGCGCCAGCAGCTCCATGACAGGGGCTAACTATGGCTACACCTTC. Its translation is CASSSMTGANYGYTF.

Notes on this clone: Other DNA variants within this sample encode the same CDR3. This chain uses TRBV30 with TRBJ1-4; D call uncertain. This CDR3 comprises 12 residues. Per the germline V gene, CDR1 is GTSNPN and CDR2 is SVGIG (reference sequence). The germline V and J ends were trimmed by 0 bases and 8 bases, with 7 bases remaining between them. As DNA, the CDR3 is TGTGCCTGGAGTGTACGCGGCGAAAAACTGTTTTTT. Its translation: CAWSVRGEKLFF.

This chain joins TRBV11-1 and TRBJ2-1, with D possibly TRBD2 on 6 matching bases. Germline loops: CDR1 SGHAT, CDR2 FQDESV (reference sequence). The CDR3 spans 16 residues. The V end lost 2 bases, the J end lost 9 bases, and 20 bases lay between the germline ends. The CDR3 loop is CASSLRAGFRLGEQFF. The CDR3 region has the DNA TGTGCCAGCAGCTTAAGGGCGGGGTTCCGACTTGGTGAGCAGTTCTTC.

The CDR3 nucleotides read TGTGCCAGCAGTGTGGGGCCGCAGACCCAGTACTTC. Its translation is CASSVGPQTQYF. This rearrangement joins TRBV2 to TRBJ2-5; D might be TRBD1 (5 bases). The CDR3 runs 12 residues. The ends were cut back, 4 bases at V and 6 bases at J, with 9 bases in the middle. Germline values: CDR1 SNHLY, CDR2 FYNNEI. Together with reference TRBV2 and TRBJ2-5, the CDR3 gives the full variable domain: EPEVTQTPSHQVTQMGQEVILRCVPISNHLYFYWYRQILGQKVEFLVSFYNNEISEKSEIFDDQFSVERPDGSNFTLKIRSTKLEDSAMYFCASSVGPQTQYFGPGTRLLVL.

This clone occurred a few times. The V gene is TRBV27, the J gene TRBJ1-6; possibly TRBD1 for D (6 bases). V lost 7 bases and J 7 bases, leaving 17 bases between the germline ends. Germline CDR1 reads MNHEY; CDR2 reads SMNVEV (reference sequence). The CDR3 is made up of 15 amino acids. The CDR3 DNA follows: TGTGCCAGCAAAATAACAGGGACGGGAAATTCACCCCTCCACTTT. This sequence encodes CASKITGTGNSPLHF.

The rearrangement uses TRBV4-1 and TRBJ2-3; the match to TRBD2 covers 8 bases. Looked up from germline, CDR1 is MGHRA and CDR2 is YSYEKL. The length of the CDR3 is 16 residues. J lost 6 bases, V lost 4 bases, and 12 bases had no gene match. CDR3 DNA sequence: TGCGCCAGCAGCCCTGGCCAGTTGCGGGGGGCCGATACGCAGTATTTT. Translating it yields CASSPGQLRGADTQYF.

The V gene is TRBV18, the J gene TRBJ2-5; 7 bases fit TRBD1. CDR1 KGHSH and CDR2 LQKENI come from the germline V gene. J lost 1 base, V lost 1 base, and 6 bases had no gene match. CDR3 length: 16 residues. CDR3 residues: CASSPLVQGIQETQYF. The CDR3, as DNA: TGTGCCAGCTCACCACTGGTACAGGGGATCCAAGAGACCCAGTACTTC.

The chain recombines TRBV12-3 or TRBV12-4 with TRBJ1-1; D is uncertain. The CDR3 length is 13 residues. V lost 3 bases to trimming and J lost 0 bases, with 5 bases between them. The CDR3: CASSFRLNTEAFF. CDR3 sequence (DNA): TGTGCCAGCAGTTTTCGGTTGAACACTGAAGCTTTCTTT.